A selection of T cell receptor beta chains follows, all from one sample in a study of OX40 agonist ivuxolimab in advanced cancers. Libraries were prepared by immunoSEQ multiplex PCR; TCRdb keeps only in-frame clonotypes and omits some of them. This sample yields about 66,000 clones, of which roughly 89% are seen a single time; more than 13% belongs to the top ten. The sequences come from CD4+ or CD8+ T cells sorted from blood, collected in a trial of the OX40 agonist ivuxolimab. The origin of the receptors is an adult with an advanced solid tumor such as melanoma, head and neck, liver or kidney cancer. Both conserved end residues are part of each CDR3.

J gene,V gene,CDR3 protein
TRBJ2-3,TRBV7-2,CASHVSGAPDTQYF
TRBJ2-7,TRBV5-1,CASSLVSSGSTYEQYF
TRBJ1-5,TRBV5-5,CASSLDRAQPQHF
TRBJ2-1,TRBV7-9,CASRRTSGTPSNEQFF
TRBJ2-7,TRBV9,CASSVNLGSYEQYF
TRBJ2-1,TRBV20-1,CSAKAEDEQFF
TRBJ2-7,TRBV18,CASSRSDRGYEQYF
TRBJ2-7,TRBV7-2,CASSRPGGYEQYF
TRBJ2-7,TRBV6-1,CASSEALAGASTYEQYF
TRBJ2-1,TRBV7-2,CASSHYIYEQFF